Following are 2 T cell receptor beta chains from one sample sequenced in a study of molecular identifiers for immune sequencing clone quantification. TCRdb used MiXCR to reprocess the PCR reads, holding one entry per CDR3 protein. The sample consists of about 640,000 distinct CDR3 sequences, 20% of them appearing once. Sequenced sample: naive CD8+ T cells from blood, with Jurkat cell RNA spiked in. Subset noted: FACS-sorted CD8+CD4-CCR7+CD45RA+ naive T cells. Receptors were obtained from a human donor in good health. Some libraries in this study had Jurkat cell RNA spiked in.

This clonotype showed up just once. Just one base apart from a much larger clone, this may be a read error. V gene TRBV11-2 combines with J gene TRBJ2-5; D possibly corresponds to TRBD1 (6 bases). The V end lost 8 bases, the J end lost 1 base, and 11 bases lay between the germline ends. This CDR3 spans 13 amino acids. Germline CDR1 reads SGHAT; CDR2 reads FQNNGV. As DNA, the CDR3 is TGTGCCAGCGGCAAACAGGGCCAAGAGACCCAGTACTTC. Its protein product is CASGKQGQETQYF.

This clonotype was seen a few times. The chain combines TRBV4-1 with TRBJ2-7; D is unresolved. Trimming took 1 base from V and 7 from J, leaving 14 bases between them. The CDR3 is made up of 14 amino acids. Germline lookup yields CDR1 MGHRA and CDR2 YSYEKL. CDR3 DNA sequence: TGCGCCAGCAGCCAAGTTAAGGACCGCGAGGAGCAGTACTTC. Amino acid sequence: CASSQVKDREEQYF.